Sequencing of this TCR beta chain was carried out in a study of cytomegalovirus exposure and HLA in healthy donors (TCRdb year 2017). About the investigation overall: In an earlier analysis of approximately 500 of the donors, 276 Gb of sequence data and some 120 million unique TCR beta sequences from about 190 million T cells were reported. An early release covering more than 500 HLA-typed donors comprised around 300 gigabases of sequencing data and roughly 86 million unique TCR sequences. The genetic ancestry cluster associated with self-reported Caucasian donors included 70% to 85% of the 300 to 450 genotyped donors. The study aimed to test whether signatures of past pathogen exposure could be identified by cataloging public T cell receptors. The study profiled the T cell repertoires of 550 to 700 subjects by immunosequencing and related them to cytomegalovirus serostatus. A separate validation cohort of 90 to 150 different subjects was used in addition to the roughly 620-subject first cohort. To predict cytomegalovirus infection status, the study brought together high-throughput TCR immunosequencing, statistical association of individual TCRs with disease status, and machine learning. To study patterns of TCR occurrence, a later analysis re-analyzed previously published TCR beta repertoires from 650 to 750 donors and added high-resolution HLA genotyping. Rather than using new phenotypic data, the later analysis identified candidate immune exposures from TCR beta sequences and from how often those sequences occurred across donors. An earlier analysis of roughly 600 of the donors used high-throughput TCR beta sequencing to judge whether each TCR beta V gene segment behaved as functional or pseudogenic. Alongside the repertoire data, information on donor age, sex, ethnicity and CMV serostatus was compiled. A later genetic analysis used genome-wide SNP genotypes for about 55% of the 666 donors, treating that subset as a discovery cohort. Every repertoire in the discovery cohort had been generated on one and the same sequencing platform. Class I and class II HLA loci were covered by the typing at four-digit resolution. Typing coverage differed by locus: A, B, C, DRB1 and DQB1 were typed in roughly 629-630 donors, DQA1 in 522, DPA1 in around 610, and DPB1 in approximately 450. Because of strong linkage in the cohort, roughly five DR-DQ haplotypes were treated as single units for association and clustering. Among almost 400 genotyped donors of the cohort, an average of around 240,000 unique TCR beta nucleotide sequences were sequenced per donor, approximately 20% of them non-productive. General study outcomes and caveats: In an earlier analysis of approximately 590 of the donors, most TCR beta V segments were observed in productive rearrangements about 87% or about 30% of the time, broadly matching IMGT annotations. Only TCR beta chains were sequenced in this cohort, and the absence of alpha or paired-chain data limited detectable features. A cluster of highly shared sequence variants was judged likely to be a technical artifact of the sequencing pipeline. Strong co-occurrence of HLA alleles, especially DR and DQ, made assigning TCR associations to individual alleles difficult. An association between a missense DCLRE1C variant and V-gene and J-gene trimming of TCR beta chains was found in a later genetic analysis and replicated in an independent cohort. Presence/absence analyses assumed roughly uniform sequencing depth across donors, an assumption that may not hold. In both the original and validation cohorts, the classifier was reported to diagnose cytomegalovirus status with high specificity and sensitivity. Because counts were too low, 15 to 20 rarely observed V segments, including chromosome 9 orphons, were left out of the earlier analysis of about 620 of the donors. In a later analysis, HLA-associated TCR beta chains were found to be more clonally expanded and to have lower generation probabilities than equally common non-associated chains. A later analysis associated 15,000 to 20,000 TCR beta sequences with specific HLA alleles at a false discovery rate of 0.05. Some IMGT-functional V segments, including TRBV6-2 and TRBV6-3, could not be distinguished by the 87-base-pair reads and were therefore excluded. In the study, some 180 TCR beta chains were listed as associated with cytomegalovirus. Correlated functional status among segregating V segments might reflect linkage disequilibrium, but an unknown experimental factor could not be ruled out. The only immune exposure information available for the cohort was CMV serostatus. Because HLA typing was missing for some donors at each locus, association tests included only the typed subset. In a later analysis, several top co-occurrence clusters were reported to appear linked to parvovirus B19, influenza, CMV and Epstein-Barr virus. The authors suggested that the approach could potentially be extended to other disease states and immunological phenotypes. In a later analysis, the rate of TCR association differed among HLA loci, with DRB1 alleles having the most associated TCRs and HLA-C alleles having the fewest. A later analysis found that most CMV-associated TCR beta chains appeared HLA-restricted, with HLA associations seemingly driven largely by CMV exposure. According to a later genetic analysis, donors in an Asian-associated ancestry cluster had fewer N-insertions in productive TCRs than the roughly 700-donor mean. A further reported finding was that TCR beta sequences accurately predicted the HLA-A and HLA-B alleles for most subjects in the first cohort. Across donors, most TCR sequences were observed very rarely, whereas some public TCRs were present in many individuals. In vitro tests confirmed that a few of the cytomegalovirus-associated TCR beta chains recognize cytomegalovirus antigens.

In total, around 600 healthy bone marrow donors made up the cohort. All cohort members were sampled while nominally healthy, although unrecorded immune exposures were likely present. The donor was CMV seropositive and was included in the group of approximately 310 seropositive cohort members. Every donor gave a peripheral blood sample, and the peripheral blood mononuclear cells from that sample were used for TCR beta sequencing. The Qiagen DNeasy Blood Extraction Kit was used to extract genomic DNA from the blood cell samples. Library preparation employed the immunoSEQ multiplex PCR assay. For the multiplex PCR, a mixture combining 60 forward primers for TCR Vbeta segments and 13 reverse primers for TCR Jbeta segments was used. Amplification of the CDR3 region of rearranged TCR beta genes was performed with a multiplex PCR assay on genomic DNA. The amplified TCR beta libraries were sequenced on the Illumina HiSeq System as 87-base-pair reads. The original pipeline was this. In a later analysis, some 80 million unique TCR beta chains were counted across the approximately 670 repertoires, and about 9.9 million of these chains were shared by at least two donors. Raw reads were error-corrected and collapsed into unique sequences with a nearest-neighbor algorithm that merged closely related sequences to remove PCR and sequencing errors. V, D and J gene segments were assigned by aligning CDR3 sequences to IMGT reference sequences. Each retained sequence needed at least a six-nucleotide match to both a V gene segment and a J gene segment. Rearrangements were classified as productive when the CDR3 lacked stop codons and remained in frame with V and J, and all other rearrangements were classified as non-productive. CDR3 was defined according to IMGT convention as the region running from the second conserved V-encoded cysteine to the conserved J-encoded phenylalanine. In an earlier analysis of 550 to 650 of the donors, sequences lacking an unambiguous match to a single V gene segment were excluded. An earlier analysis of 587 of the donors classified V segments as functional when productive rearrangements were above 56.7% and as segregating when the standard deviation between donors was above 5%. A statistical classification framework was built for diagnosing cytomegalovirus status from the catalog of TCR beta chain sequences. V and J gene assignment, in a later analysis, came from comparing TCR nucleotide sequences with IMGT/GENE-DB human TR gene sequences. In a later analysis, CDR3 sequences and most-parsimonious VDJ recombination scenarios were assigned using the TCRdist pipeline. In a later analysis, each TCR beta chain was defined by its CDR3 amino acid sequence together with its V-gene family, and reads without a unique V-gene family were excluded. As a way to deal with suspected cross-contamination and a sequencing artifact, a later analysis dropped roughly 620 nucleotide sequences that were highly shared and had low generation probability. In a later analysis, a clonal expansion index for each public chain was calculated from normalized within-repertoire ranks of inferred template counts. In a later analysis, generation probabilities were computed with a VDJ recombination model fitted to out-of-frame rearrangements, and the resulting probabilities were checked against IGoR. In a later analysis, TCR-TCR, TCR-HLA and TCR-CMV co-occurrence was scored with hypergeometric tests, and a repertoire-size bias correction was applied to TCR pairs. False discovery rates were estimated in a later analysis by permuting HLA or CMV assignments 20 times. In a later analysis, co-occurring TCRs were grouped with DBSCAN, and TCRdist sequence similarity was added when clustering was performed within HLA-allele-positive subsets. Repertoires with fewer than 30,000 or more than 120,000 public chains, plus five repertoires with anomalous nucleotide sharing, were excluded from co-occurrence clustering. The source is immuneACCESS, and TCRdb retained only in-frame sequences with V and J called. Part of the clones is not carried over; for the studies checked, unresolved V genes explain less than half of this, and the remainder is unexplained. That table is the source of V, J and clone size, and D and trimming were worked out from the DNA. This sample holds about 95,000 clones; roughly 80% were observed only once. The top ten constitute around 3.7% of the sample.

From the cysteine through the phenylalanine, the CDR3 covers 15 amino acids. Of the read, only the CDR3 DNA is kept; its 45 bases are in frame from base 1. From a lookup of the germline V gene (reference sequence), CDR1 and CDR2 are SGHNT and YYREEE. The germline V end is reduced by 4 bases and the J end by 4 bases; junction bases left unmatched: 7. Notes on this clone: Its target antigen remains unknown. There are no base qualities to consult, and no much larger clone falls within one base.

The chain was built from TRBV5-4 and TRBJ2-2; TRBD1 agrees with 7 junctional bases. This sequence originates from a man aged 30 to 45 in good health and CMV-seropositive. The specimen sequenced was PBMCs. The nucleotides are TGTGCCAGCAGCCCTAGACAGGGCGCCACCGGGGAGCTGTTTTTT. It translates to CASSPRQGATGELFF.